Following are 18 T cell receptor beta chains from one sample sequenced in a study of radiotherapy plus CTLA-4 blockade in lung cancer. Profiling relied on immunoSEQ multiplex PCR, and the TCRdb table lists in-frame clones only, not all of them. The sample contains fewer than 85,000 clones, approximately 86% of which appear only once. The starting material was peripheral blood, obtained from a patient treated with radiotherapy plus ipilimumab. The receptors were gathered from a human donor with non-small cell lung cancer who had stable disease on radiotherapy plus ipilimumab.

Written as DNA, the CDR3 is TGCGCCAGCAGCTTGATGGGACAATACAATGAGCAGTTCTTC. It codes for CASSLMGQYNEQFF. The chain joins TRBV5-1 to TRBJ2-1; D perhaps matches TRBD1 (6 bases). The CDR3 extends over 14 amino acids. Trimming pared 1 base from V and 4 bases from J, leaving 9 bases between. The germline V gene encodes CDR1 SGHRS and CDR2 YFSETQ.

V and J are TRBV2 and TRBJ2-1; D is undetermined. CDR3 size: 15 residues. V was trimmed by 6 bases and J by 0 bases, leaving 12 bases between them. In germline, CDR1 is SNHLY, CDR2 FYNNEI. CDR3 bases: TGTGCCAGCAGCGAGGACCGAAGCTCCTACAATGAGCAGTTCTTC. Amino acid sequence: CASSEDRSSYNEQFF.

The chain uses TRBV2 and TRBJ2-1, with D uncertain. This CDR3 contains 11 residues. With 4 bases removed from V and 7 bases from J, the gap between germline ends came to 5 bases. Germline CDR1 is SNHLY and CDR2 is FYNNEI. The DNA for the CDR3 is TGTGCCAGCAGTGTACGAAATGAGCAGTTCTTC. It codes for CASSVRNEQFF.

This clone was observed a few times. The rearrangement joins TRBV19 to TRBJ2-7, with 10 nucleotides matching TRBD2. The CDR3 extends over 15 amino acids. CDR1 LNHDA and CDR2 SQIVND come from the germline V gene (reference sequence). Germline trimming cut 4 bases from V and 1 base from J; bases unmatched to any gene: 4. DNA of the CDR3: TGTGCCAGTAGTAAGACTAGCGGGCCATCCTACGAGCAGTACTTC. It is translated as CASSKTSGPSYEQYF.

The chain combines TRBV6-1 with TRBJ2-7; D perhaps matches TRBD2 (6 bases). This CDR3 contains 14 residues. Trimming cost V 0 bases and J 3 bases, with 9 bases left between them. The germline CDR1 and CDR2 sequences are MNHNS and SASEGT. CDR3 bases: TGTGCCAGCAGTGAAGCACTAGCCGTCTACGAGCAGTACTTC. It encodes CASSEALAVYEQYF.

The chain employs TRBV5-1 and TRBJ2-5; 9 bases align to TRBD2. The CDR3 contains 16 residues. J gave up 4 bases and V 0 bases, and 7 bases lay outside the gene matches. Germline CDR1 and CDR2: SGHRS and YFSETQ. DNA for the CDR3: TGCGCCAGCAGCTTGGGATCCGGGACTAGCAGAGAGACCCAGTACTTC. This translates into CASSLGSGTSRETQYF.

Written as DNA, the CDR3 is TGTGCCAGCAGCTTAGTCCCCAGCACTGAAGCTTTCTTT. It codes for CASSLVPSTEAFF. The chain uses TRBV7-9 and TRBJ1-1, with D uncertain. Deletions cut 1 base from V and 4 bases from J, with 7 bases between. The CDR3 is 13 residues long. CDR1 SEHNR and CDR2 FQNEAQ come from the germline V gene (reference sequence).

The chain combines TRBV9 with TRBJ2-6; 7 nucleotides line up with TRBD1. Unmatched junction bases numbered 0, after V lost 0 bases and J lost 0 bases. The CDR3 contains 16 residues. Germline CDR1 is SGDLS and CDR2 is YYNGEE. Written as DNA, the CDR3 is TGTGCCAGCAGCGTAGACAGGGGCTCTGGGGCCAACGTCCTGACTTTC. Protein product: CASSVDRGSGANVLTF.

V usage is TRBV27 and J usage is TRBJ2-5; D remains unclear. Germline V CDR1 and CDR2: MNHEY, SMNVEV (reference sequence). The length of the CDR3 is 14 residues. V shed 6 bases and J shed 5 bases, with 16 bases lying between them. Here the CDR3 reads CASRLLAALETQYF. The CDR3 DNA reads as TGTGCCAGCAGATTACTGGCTGCACTCGAGACCCAGTACTTC.

The V call is TRBV19, the J call TRBJ1-5, with D uncertain. The V gene's germline CDR1 is LNHDA and CDR2 SQIVND (reference sequence). V was shortened by 5 bases and J by 11 bases, with 16 bases between the two germline ends. This CDR3 has 13 amino acids. The CDR3 DNA follows: TGTGCCAGTAGTCTTCCACCGCTAAGGGCCCAGCATTTT. It codes for CASSLPPLRAQHF.

This chain uses TRBV7-3 with TRBJ2-2; TRBD1 matches at 8 bases. CDR1 and CDR2 from the germline V gene are SGHTA and FQGTGA. The CDR3 spans 14 residues. The J segment lost 5 bases and the V segment lost 4 bases, leaving 3 bases of the junction unmatched. This CDR3 is CASSSQGVTGELFF. The CDR3 region has the DNA TGTGCCAGCAGCTCACAGGGGGTGACCGGGGAGCTGTTTTTT.

This clone has only a few counts. CDR3 in DNA: TGTGCCAGCAGTAGACTAGCGGGAGTGGTC. It is translated as CASSRLAGVV. The rearrangement links TRBV21-1 to TRBJ2-7; the D call in the table, TRBD2, was not verified against the DNA. TRBV21-1 is annotated as a pseudogene. The CDR3 consists of 10 residues.

The chain has TRBV28 and TRBJ1-2; 7 nucleotides line up with TRBD1. The V and J ends lost 5 bases and 1 base, in that order; junction bases with no gene match: 7. The CDR3 spans 15 residues. Germline lookup yields CDR1 MDHEN and CDR2 SYDVKM. CDR3 amino acids: CASSTEGAFNYGYTF. The CDR3 coding sequence is TGTGCCAGCAGTACTGAGGGGGCTTTTAACTATGGCTACACCTTC.

This chain connects TRBV6-5 to TRBJ2-1, with 11 bases aligning to TRBD2. V lost 5 bases to trimming and J lost 4 bases; unmatched junction nucleotides: 4. Germline assignment: CDR1 MNHEY and CDR2 SVGAGI. The CDR3 runs to 15 residues. The CDR3 reads CASSTLAGAYNEQFF. The CDR3 bases are TGTGCCAGCAGTACACTAGCGGGGGCATACAATGAGCAGTTCTTC.

V is TRBV29-1 and J is TRBJ2-1; D is possibly TRBD1 (5 bases). CDR1 and CDR2 (germline): SQVTM, ANQGSEA. The CDR3 runs 13 residues. The V and J ends lost 4 bases and 8 bases respectively, with 15 bases between them. The CDR3 nucleotides are TGCAGCGTTGGCCAGGGTGCGGCCTATGAGCAGTTCTTC. This codes for CSVGQGAAYEQFF.

A single count supports this clone. J is TRBJ2-3 and V is TRBV21-1; the listed D gene, TRBD1, was not tested against the DNA. TRBV21-1 is a pseudogene segment. This CDR3 contains 18 residues. The DNA of the CDR3 is TGTGCCAGCAGCTACCAAAGGGCGGGACAGGGGAAGGTTGATACGCAGTATTTT. Residues: CASSYQRAGQGKVDTQYF.

The chain uses TRBV7-3 and TRBJ1-2; maybe TRBD1 (5 bases). The CDR3 extends over 15 amino acids. Between the trimmed V and J ends, which lost 2 bases and 2 bases, there was a span of 12 bases. Per germline, CDR1 SGHTA and CDR2 FQGTGA. CDR3 DNA: TGTGCCAGCAGCTTAGATTTTAGGGGCAACTATGGCTACACCTTC. Translated, it gives CASSLDFRGNYGYTF.

The chain links TRBV4-2 to TRBJ2-5, with TRBD2 matching over 11 bases. Germline V gene data show CDR1 as LGHNA and CDR2 as YNFKEQ. V gave up 3 bases and J gave up 1 base; unmatched junction bases: 4. This CDR3 has 16 amino acids. DNA of the CDR3: TGTGCCAGCAGCCAGTTGGGACTAGCGGCCCAAGAGACCCAGTACTTC. Translated: CASSQLGLAAQETQYF.